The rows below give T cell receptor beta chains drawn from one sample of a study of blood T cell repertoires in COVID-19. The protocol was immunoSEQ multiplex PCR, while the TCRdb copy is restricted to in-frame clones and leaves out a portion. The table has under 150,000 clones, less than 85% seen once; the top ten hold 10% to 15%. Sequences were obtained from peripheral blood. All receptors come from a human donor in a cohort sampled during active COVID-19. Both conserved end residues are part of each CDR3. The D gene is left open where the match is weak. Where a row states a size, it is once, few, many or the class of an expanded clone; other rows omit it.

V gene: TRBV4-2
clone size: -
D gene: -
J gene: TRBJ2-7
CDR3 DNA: TGTGCCAGCAGCCAAGGGCGGACCTACGAGCAGTACTTC
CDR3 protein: CASSQGRTYEQYF

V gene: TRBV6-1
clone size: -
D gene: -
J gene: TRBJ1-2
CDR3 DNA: TGTGCCAGCAGTGAAGGGGGGGGTAGCAGGTCGTTGGGCTACACCTTC
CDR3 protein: CASSEGGGSRSLGYTF

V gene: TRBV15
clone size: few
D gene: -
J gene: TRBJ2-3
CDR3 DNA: TGTGCCACCAGCAGCGGGGTTGATACGCAGTATTTT
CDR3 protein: CATSSGVDTQYF

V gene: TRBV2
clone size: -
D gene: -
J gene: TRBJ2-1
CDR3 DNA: TGTGCCAGCAGTGAACAGGGTAGCTCCTACAATGAGCAGTTCTTC
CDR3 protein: CASSEQGSSYNEQFF

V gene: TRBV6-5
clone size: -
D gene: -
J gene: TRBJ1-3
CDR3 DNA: TGTGCCAGCAGAGCCAAGGGGGAAGCAGTAAACACCATATATTTT
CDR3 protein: CASRAKGEAVNTIYF

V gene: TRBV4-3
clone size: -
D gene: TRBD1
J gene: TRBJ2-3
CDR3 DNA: TGCGCCAGCAGCCAAGATCCCGGACAGGGTAGCACAGATACGCAGTATTTT
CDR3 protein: CASSQDPGQGSTDTQYF

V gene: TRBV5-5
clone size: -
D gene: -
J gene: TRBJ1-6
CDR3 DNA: TGTGCCAGCAGCTTGGGCAGGGGTGATTCACCCCTCCACTTT
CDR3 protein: CASSLGRGDSPLHF

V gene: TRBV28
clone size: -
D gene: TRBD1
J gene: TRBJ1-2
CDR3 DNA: TGTGCCAGCAGTGTGGACAGGGAGGGCTATGGCTACACCTTC
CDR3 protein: CASSVDREGYGYTF

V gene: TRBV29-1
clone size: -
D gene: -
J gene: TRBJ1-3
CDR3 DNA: TGCAGCGTTGCCGCCCGGGGAGCTCTCTCTGGAAACACCATATATTTT
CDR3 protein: CSVAARGALSGNTIYF

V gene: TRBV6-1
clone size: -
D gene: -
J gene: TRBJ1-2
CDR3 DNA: TGTGCCAGCAGTGAACCGGGACTTCTTGGAGGCTACACCTTC
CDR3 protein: CASSEPGLLGGYTF

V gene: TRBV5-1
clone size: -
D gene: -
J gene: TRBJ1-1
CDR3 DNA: TGCGCCAGCAGCTTGGGGACAGCGAACACTGAAGCTTTCTTT
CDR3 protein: CASSLGTANTEAFF

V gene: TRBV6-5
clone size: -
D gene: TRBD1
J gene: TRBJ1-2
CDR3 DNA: TGTGCCAGCAGCCGACAGGGGATTAACTATGGCTACACCTTC
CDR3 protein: CASSRQGINYGYTF

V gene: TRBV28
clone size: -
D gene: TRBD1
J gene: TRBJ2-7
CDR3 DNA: TGTGCCAGCAGTTTAGGTGCCGGGACAGGTCCCTCCTACGAGCAGTACTTC
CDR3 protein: CASSLGAGTGPSYEQYF

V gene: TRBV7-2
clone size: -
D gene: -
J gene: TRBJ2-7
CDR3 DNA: TGTGCCAGCAGCGTACACGGACAGATCTACGAGCAGTACTTC
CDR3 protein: CASSVHGQIYEQYF

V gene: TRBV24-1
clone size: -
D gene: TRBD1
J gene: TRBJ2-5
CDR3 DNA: TGTGCCACCAGTGATTCTGGACAGGGCGAGACCCAGTACTTC
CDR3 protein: CATSDSGQGETQYF

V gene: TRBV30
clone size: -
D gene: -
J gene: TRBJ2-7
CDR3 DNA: TGTGCCTGGAGTGGGGGGGGCCGGGGGTACGAGCAGTACTTC
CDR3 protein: CAWSGGGRGYEQYF

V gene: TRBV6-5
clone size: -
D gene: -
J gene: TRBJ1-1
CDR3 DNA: TGTGCCAGCAGTTGGACAGACCTGAACACTGAAGCTTTCTTT
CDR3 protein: CASSWTDLNTEAFF

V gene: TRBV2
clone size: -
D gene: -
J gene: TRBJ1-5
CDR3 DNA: TGTGCCAGCAGTGGGGGCAGGACCGGTCAGCCCCAGCATTTT
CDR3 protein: CASSGGRTGQPQHF

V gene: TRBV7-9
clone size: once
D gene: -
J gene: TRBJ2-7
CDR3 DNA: TGTGCCAGCGCAACTGACCGACAGACCTACGAGCAGTACTTC
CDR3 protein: CASATDRQTYEQYF

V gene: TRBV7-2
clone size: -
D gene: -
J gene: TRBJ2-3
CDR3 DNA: TGTGCCAGCAGCTTAGAGGCCAGACTCACAGATACGCAGTATTTT
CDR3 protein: CASSLEARLTDTQYF

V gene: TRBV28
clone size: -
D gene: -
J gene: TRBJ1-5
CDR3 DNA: TGTGCCAGCATCCCGCGGACAGGCAATCAGCCCCAGCATTTT
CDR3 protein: CASIPRTGNQPQHF

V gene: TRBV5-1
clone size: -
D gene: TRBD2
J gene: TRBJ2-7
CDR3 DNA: TGCGCCAGCAGACCCGCGGTAAGCGGGGGATACTCCTACGAGCAGTACTTC
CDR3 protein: CASRPAVSGGYSYEQYF

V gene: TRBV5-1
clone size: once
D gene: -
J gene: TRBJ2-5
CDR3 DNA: TGCGCCAGCAGCTTGGGGGCGCAAGAGACCCAGTACTTC
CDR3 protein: CASSLGAQETQYF

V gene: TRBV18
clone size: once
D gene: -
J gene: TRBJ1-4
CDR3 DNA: TGTGCCAGCTCAAGGGACTTAGAGGTTGAAAAACTGTTTTTT
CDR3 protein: CASSRDLEVEKLFF

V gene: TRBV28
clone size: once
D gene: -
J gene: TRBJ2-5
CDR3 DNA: TGTGCCAGCAGAAATCAGGGGCAAGAGACCCAGTACTTC
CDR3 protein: CASRNQGQETQYF

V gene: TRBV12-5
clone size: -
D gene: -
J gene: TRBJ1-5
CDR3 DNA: TGTGCTAGTGGTTCAGCAAAACAGGGCATAGCAAATCAGCCCCAGCATTTT
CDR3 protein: CASGSAKQGIANQPQHF

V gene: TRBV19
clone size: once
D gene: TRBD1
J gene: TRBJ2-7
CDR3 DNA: TGTGCCAGTAGTATAGATCTGACAGGGAGCTACGAGCAGTACTTC
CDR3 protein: CASSIDLTGSYEQYF

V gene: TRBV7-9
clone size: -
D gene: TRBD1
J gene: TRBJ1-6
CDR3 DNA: TGTGCCAGCAGCTTCGGGGACAGGGATCGTAATTCACCCCTCCACTTT
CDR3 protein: CASSFGDRDRNSPLHF

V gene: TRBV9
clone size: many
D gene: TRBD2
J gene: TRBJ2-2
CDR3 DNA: TGTGCCAGCAGCGTAGGGTCTAGCGGGGCGTTTGGGGAGCTGTTTTTT
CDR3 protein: CASSVGSSGAFGELFF

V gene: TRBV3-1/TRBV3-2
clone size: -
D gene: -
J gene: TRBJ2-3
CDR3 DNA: TGTGCCAGCAGCCCGTCCACAGATACGCAGTATTTT
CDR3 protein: CASSPSTDTQYF

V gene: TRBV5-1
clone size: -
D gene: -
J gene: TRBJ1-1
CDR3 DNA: TGCGCCAGCAGCAAGGGGGTCGCGGGGGTGAACACTGAAGCTTTCTTT
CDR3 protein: CASSKGVAGVNTEAFF

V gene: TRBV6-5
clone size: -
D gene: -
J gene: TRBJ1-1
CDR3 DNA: TGTGCCAGCAGTTACCGGGTGAACAGGCCGAACACTGAAGCTTTCTTT
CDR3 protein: CASSYRVNRPNTEAFF

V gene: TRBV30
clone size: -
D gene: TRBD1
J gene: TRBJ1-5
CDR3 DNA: TGTGCCTGGACAGGGGGCAACAATCAGCCCCAGCATTTT
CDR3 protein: CAWTGGNNQPQHF

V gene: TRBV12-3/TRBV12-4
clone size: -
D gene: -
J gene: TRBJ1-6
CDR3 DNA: TGTGCCAGCAGTTTTGTCGATTCACCCCTCCACTTT
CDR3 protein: CASSFVDSPLHF

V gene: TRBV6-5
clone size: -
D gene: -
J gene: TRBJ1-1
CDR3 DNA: TGTGCCAGCAGTAACCGGCAGGGAGGGGCTTTCTTT
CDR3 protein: CASSNRQGGAFF

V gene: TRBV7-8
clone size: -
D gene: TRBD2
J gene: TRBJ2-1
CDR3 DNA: TGTGCCAGCAGCTCTAGCGGGGGGCCCGGGAATGAGCAGTTCTTC
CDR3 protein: CASSSSGGPGNEQFF

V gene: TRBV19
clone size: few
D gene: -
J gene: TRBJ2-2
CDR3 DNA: TGTGCCAGTAGTATCCTAGACAGCGCTGGCGGGGAGCTGTTTTTT
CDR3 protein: CASSILDSAGGELFF

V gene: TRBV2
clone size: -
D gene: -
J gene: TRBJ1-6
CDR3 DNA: TGTGCCAGCAGTGACTACCCTGAACGAGATTCACCCCTCCACTTT
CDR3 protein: CASSDYPERDSPLHF

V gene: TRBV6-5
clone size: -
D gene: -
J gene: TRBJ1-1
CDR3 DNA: TGTGCCAGCCCCCGTCAGGGGAACACTGAAGCTTTCTTT
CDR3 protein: CASPRQGNTEAFF

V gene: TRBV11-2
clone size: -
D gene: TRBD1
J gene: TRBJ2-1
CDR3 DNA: TGTGCCAGCAGCCCGGACAGGGATAATGAGCAGTTCTTC
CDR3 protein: CASSPDRDNEQFF

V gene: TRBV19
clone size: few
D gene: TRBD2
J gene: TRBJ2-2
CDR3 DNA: TGTGCCAGTAGTCAAACTAGCGGGGGGGGCCGGGAGCTGTTTTTT
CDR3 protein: CASSQTSGGGRELFF

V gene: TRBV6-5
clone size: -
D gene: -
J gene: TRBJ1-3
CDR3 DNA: TGTGCCAGCAGTTACTCGACAGCTATCTCTGGAAACACCATATATTTT
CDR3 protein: CASSYSTAISGNTIYF

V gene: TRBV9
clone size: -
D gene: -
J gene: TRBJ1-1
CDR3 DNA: TGTGCCAGCAGCGCGACAGTGAACACTGAAGCTTTCTTT
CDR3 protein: CASSATVNTEAFF

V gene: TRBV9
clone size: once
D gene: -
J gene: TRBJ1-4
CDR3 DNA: TGTGCCAGCAGCGTAGGAGGGTTTGGTGAAAAACTGTTTTTT
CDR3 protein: CASSVGGFGEKLFF

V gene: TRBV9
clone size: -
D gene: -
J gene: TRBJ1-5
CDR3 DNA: TGTGCCAGCAGCGTGGGAGATAGCAATCAGCCCCAGCATTTT
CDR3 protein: CASSVGDSNQPQHF

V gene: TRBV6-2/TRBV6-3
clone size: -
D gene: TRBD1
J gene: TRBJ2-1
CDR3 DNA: TGTGCCAGCAGTTACGGACCGGGACAGCCCGTCTACAATGAGCAGTTCTTC
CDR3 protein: CASSYGPGQPVYNEQFF

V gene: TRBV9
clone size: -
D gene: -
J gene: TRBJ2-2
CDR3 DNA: TGTGCCAGCAGAGAACAAACAGGGCCCGGGGAGCTGTTTTTT
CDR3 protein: CASREQTGPGELFF

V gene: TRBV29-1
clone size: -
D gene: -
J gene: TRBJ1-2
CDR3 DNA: TGCAGCGTTGTCGCGGGCTTCGGCTATGGCTACACCTTC
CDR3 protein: CSVVAGFGYGYTF

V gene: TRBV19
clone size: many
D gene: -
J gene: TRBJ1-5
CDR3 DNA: TGTGCCAGCCGGGGGAGCAATCAGCCCCAGCATTTT
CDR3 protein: CASRGSNQPQHF

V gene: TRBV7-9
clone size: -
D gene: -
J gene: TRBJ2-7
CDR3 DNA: TGTGCCAGCAGCCGCCTAAGTAAGCAGTACTTC
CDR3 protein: CASSRLSKQYF

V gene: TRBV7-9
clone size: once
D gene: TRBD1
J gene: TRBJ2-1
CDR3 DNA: TGTGCCAGCAGCCAAACAGGGGGCAGTGAGCAGTTCTTC
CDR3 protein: CASSQTGGSEQFF

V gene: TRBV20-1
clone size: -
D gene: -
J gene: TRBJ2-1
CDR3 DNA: TGCAGTGCTAGTCCGGCTAGGAGGGGTGAGCAGTTCTTC
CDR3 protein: CSASPARRGEQFF

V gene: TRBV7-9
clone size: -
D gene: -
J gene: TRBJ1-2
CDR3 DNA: TGTGCCAGCAGCTTGGCCCTCAGGGCGTCGAATGGCTACACCTTC
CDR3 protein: CASSLALRASNGYTF

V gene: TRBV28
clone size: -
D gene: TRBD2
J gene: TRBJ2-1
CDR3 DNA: TGTGCCAGCAGTGGGAGCGGGGCCTTCTCCTACAATGAGCAGTTCTTC
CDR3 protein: CASSGSGAFSYNEQFF

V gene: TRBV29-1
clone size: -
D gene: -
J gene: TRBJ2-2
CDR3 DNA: TGCAGCGGGAGCACGCTTCAGAACACCGGGGAGCTGTTTTTT
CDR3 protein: CSGSTLQNTGELFF